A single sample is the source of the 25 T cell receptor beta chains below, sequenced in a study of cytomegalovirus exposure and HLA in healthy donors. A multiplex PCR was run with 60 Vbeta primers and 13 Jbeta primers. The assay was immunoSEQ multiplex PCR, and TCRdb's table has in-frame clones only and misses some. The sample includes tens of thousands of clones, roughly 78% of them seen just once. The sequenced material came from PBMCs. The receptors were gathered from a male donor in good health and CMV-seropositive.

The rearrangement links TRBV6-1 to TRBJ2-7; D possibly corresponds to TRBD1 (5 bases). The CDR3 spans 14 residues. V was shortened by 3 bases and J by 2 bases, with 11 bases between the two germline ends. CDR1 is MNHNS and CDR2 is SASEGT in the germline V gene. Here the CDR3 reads CASSDSPGPYEQYF. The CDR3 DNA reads TGTGCCAGCAGTGATTCCCCAGGGCCCTACGAGCAGTACTTC.

CDR3 loop: CASSERAGAGELFF. CDR3 coding DNA: TGTGCCAGCAGTGAAAGGGCAGGGGCCGGGGAGCTGTTTTTT. V and J are TRBV6-1 and TRBJ2-2; TRBD1 might be the D (6 bases). The CDR3 totals 14 residues. Trimming removed 2 bases at V and 6 bases at J, with 10 bases between. The germline V gene has CDR1 MNHNS and CDR2 SASEGT.

As DNA, the CDR3 is TGTGCCAGTAGTAAGGCAGGGGACCCGAACACTGAAGCTTTCTTT. Its translation: CASSKAGDPNTEAFF. This chain uses TRBV19 with TRBJ1-1; a weak D match, TRBD1 (6 bases). The germline V gene encodes CDR1 LNHDA and CDR2 SQIVND (reference sequence). This CDR3 has 15 residues. V lost 4 bases and J 1 base, leaving 13 bases between the germline ends.

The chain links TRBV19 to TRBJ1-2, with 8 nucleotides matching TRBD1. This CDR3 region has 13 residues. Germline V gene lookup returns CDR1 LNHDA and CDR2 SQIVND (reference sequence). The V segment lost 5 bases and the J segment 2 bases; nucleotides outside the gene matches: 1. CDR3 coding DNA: TGTGCCAGTAGTCCAGGGGGCAACTATGGCTACACCTTC. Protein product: CASSPGGNYGYTF.

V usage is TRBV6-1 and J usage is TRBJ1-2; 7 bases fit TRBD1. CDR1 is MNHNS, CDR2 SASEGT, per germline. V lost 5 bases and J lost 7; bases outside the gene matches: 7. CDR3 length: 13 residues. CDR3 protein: CASSRQGWAGYTF. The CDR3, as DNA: TGTGCCAGCAGTCGACAGGGATGGGCTGGCTACACCTTC.

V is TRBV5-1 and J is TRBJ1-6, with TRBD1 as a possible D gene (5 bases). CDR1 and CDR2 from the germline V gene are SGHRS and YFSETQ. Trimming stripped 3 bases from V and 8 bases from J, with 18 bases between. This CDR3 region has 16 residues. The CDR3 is CASSSGHADVYSPLHF. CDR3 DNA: TGCGCCAGCAGCTCTGGACACGCCGATGTGTATTCACCCCTCCACTTT.

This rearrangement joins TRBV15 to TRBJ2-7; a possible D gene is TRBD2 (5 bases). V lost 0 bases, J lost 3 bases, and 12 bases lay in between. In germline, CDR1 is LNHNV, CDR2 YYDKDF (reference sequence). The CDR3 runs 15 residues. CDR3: CATSRDLASYYEQYF. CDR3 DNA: TGTGCCACCAGCAGAGATTTAGCGAGCTACTACGAGCAGTACTTC.

CDR3 in amino acids: CASSSRVGVSHEQYF. CDR3 DNA sequence: TGTGCCAGCAGTTCCCGAGTAGGGGTTTCCCACGAGCAGTACTTC. The gene calls are TRBV28 and TRBJ2-7; a possible D gene is TRBD1 (5 bases). Germline CDR1 is MDHEN and CDR2 is SYDVKM. V dropped 4 bases and J dropped 5 bases, with 18 bases sitting between them. There are 15 residues in the CDR3.

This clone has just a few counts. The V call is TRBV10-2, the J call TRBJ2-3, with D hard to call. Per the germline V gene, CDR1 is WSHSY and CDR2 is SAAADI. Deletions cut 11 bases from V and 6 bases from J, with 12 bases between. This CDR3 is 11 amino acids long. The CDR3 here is CAASRQDTQYF. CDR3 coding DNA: TGCGCCGCCAGTCGTCAGGATACGCAGTATTTT.

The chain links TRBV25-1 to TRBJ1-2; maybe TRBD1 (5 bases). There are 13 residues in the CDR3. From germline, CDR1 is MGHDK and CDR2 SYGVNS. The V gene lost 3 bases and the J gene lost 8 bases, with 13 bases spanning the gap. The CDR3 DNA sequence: TGTGCCAGCAGTGAGGGGTACAGGTCCGGCTACACCTTC. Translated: CASSEGYRSGYTF.

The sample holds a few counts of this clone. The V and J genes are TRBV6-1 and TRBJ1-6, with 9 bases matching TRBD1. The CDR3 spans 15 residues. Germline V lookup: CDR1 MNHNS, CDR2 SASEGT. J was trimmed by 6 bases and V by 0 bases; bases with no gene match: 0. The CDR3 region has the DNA TGTGCCAGCAGTGAAGCGACAGGGGGTAATTCACCCCTCCACTTT. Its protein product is CASSEATGGNSPLHF.

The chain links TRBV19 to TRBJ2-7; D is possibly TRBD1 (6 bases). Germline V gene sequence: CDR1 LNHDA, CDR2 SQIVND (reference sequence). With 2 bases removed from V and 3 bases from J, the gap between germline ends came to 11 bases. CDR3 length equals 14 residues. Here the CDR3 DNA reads TGTGCCAGTAGTATACAACAGGGCCTCTACGAGCAGTACTTC. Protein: CASSIQQGLYEQYF.

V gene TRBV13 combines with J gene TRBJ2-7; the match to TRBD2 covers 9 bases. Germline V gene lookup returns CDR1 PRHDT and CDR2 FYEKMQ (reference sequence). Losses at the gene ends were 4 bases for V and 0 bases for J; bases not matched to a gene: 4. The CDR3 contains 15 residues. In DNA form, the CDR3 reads TGTGCCAGCAGCTCCATAGCGGGGGACTCCTACGAGCAGTACTTC. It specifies CASSSIAGDSYEQYF.

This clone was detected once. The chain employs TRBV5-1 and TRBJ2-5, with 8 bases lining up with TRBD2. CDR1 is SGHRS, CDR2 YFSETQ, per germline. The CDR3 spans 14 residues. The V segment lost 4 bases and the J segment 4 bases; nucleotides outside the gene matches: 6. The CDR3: CASSRGGWAETQYF. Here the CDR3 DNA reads TGCGCCAGCAGCCGGGGGGGTTGGGCAGAGACCCAGTACTTC.

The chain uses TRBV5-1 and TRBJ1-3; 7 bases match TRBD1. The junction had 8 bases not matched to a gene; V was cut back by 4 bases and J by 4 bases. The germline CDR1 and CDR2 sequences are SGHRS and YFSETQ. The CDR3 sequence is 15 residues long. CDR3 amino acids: CASSVAGGSGNTIYF. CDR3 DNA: TGCGCCAGCAGCGTGGCAGGGGGATCAGGAAACACCATATATTTT. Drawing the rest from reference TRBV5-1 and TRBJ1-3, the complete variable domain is KAGVTQTPRYLIKTRGQQVTLSCSPISGHRSVSWYQQTPGQGLQFLFEYFSETQRNKGNFPGRFSGRQFSNSRSEMNVSTLELGDSALYLCASSVAGGSGNTIYFGEGSWLTVV.

The CDR3 region is CASSVGEGNTEAFF. The CDR3 bases are TGTGCCAGCAGCGTAGGCGAGGGGAACACTGAAGCTTTCTTT. The J gene is TRBJ1-1, the V gene TRBV9; D remains unclear. Trimming stripped 0 bases from V and 1 base from J, with 7 bases between. CDR1 and CDR2 (germline): SGDLS, YYNGEE. The CDR3 has 14 residues.

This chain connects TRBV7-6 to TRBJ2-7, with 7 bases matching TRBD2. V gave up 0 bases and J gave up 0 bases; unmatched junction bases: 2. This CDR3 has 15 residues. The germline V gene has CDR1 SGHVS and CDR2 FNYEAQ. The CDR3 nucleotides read TGTGCCAGCAGCTTAGCCGGGACTAACTCCTACGAGCAGTACTTC. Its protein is CASSLAGTNSYEQYF.

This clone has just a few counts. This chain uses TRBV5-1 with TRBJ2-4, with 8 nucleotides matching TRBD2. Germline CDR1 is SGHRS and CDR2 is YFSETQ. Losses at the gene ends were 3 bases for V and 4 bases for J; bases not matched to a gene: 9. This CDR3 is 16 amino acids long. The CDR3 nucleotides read TGCGCCAGCAGCTACAACGCGGGACTAGTAAAAAACATTCAGTACTTC. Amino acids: CASSYNAGLVKNIQYF.

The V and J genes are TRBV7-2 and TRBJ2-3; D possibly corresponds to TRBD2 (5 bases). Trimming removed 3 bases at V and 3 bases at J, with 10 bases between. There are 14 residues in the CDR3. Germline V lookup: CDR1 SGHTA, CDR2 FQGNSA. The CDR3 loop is CASSFRRRTDTQYF. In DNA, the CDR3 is TGTGCCAGCAGCTTCCGAAGGAGGACAGATACGCAGTATTTT.

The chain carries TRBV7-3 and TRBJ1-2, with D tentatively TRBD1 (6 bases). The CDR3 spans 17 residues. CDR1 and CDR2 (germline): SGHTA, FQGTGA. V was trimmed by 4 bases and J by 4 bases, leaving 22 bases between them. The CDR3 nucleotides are TGTGCCAGCAGCTCATCCGGCTTACAGGGTTTCCTCTATGGCTACACCTTC. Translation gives CASSSSGLQGFLYGYTF.

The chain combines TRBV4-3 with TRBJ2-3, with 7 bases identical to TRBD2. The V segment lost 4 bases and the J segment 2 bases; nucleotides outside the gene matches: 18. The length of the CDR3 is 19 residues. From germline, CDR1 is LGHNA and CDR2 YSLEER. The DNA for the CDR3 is TGCGCCAGCAGCCCTCCTGGAACAGGAACTAGCGACCTCACAGATACGCAGTATTTT. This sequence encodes CASSPPGTGTSDLTDTQYF.

For the CDR3, the DNA is TGTGCCAGCAGCGTAGGGCTAGCGGGAGTTACCGGGGAGCTGTTTTTT. Translation gives CASSVGLAGVTGELFF. V is TRBV9 and J is TRBJ2-2; TRBD2 matches 10 bases. The CDR3 is made up of 16 amino acids. The germline V gene encodes CDR1 SGDLS and CDR2 YYNGEE. With 0 bases clipped from V and 5 bases from J, the junction kept 4 bases outside the gene matches.

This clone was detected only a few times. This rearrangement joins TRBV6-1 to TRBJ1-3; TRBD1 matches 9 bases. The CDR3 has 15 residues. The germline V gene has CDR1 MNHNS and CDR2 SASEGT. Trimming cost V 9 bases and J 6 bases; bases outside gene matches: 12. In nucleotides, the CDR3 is TGTGCCAGTCAACCCTGGGGACAGGGAGAAAACACCATATATTTT. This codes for CASQPWGQGENTIYF.

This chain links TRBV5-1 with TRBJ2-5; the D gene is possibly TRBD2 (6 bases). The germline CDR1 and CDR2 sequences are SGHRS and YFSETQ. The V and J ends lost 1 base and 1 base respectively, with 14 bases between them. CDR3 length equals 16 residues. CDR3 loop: CASSLMSGGSQETQYF. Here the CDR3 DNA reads TGCGCCAGCAGCTTGATGTCCGGGGGAAGCCAAGAGACCCAGTACTTC.

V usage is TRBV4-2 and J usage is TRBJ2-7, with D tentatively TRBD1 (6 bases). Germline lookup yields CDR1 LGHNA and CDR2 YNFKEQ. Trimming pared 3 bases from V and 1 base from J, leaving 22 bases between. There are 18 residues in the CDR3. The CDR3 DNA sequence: TGTGCCAGCAGCCAGGCCCCGAGCACCCCAGGGGTATCCTACGAGCAGTACTTC. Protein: CASSQAPSTPGVSYEQYF.